This T cell receptor beta chain came from a study of shared clonotypes between healthy human individuals. Germline CDR1 and CDR2: SGHTA and FQGNSA. The junction had 3 bases not matched to a gene; V was cut back by 3 bases and J by 4 bases. There are 15 residues in the CDR3. Sequencing was performed with immunoSEQ multiplex PCR; in TCRdb, only in-frame clones are kept and a portion is missing. This sample has around 510,000 clones; 90% to 96% occur once, and the top ten carry about 0.059%. The source is a woman between 25 and 40 years old in good health. The specimen was naive CD4+ T cells sorted from blood. Described subset: CD45RA+ positively selected. This rearrangement joins TRBV7-2 to TRBJ2-7; TRBD2 matches 13 bases. The CDR3 bases are TGTGCCAGCAGCTTTGAACTAGCGGGAGGGTACGAGCAGTACTTC. It codes for CASSFELAGGYEQYF.